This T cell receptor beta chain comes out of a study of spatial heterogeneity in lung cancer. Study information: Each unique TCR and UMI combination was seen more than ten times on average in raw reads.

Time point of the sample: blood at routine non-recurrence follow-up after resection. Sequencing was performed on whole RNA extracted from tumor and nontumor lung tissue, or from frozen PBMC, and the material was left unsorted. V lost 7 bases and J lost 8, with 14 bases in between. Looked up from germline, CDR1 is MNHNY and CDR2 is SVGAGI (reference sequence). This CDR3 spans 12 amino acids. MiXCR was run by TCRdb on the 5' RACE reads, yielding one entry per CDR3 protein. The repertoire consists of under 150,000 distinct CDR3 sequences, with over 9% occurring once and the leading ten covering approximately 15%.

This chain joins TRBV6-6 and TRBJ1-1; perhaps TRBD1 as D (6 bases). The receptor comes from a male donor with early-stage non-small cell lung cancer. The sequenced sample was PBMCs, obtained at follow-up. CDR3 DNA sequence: TGTGCCAGCAAGGGGGATGGGGCCGAAGCTTTCTTT. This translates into CASKGDGAEAFF.